This T cell receptor (beta chain) originates from a study of blood T cell repertoires in COVID-19. The overall study: Acute-phase and convalescent COVID-19 samples originated in the United States, Italy and Spain. T cells, B-cell-depleted T cells, or PBMCs supplied cDNA or gDNA.

Authors' processing steps: Reference gene primer amplification gave nucleated cell count estimates. Here immunoSEQ multiplex PCR was the method, and the copy in TCRdb shows in-frame clones only, minus some. From that table come the V and J calls and clone size; the DNA was used to work out D and trimming. Among 150,000 to 200,000 clones listed, about 83% were seen once. The V segment lost 4 bases and the J segment 5 bases; nucleotides outside the gene matches: 3. Per the germline V gene, CDR1 is MNHEY and CDR2 is SMNVEV (reference sequence). This CDR3 region has 13 residues. Patients from Seattle were sampled longitudinally, starting during active infection.

The V call is TRBV27, the J call TRBJ2-5; 8 nucleotides match TRBD2. This clonotype was sampled from a person between 65 and 79 years old with COVID-19, enrolled during active disease. The sequenced sample was peripheral blood. The CDR3 loop is CASSYLAGETQYF. The CDR3 DNA is TGTGCCAGCAGTTACTTAGCGGGGGAGACCCAGTACTTC.